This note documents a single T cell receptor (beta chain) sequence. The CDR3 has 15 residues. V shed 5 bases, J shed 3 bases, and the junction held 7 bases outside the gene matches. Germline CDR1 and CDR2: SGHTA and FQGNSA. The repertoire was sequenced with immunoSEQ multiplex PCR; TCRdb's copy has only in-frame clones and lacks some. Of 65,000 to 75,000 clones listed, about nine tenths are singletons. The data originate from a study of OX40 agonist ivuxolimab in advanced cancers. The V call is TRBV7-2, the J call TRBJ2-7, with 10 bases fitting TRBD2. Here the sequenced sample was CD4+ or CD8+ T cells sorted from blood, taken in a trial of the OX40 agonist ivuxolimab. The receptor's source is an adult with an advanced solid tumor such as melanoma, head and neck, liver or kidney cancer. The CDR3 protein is CASSNPGTSVYEQYF. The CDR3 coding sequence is TGTGCCAGCAGCAATCCCGGGACTAGCGTCTACGAGCAGTACTTC.